This section outlines one T cell receptor beta chain sequence together with its context. What it recognizes is unknown. 13 Jbeta primers and 60 Vbeta primers were used for the PCR. Some clones are missing from TCRdb's copy, which holds only in-frame ones; the method was immunoSEQ multiplex PCR. The data show 74,000 or so clones, 75% to 85% seen once. The data originate from a study of cytomegalovirus exposure and HLA in healthy donors. Whole-study context: From donors who were HLA-typed, an early data release held around 80 million unique TCRs. Points from the study as a whole: Across donors, most TCRs were seen rarely, yet some public ones were widespread. Among TCR beta chains, those listed as cytomegalovirus-associated numbered fewer than 200. The only immune exposure information that was available was CMV serostatus.

Sequencing used PBMCs. The sequence was obtained from a man between 45 and 60 years old in good health and CMV-seropositive.

The CDR3 DNA is TGTGCCAGCAGCCTTCTCTCTAGCGGGAGTTACAATGAGCAGTTCTTC. It is translated as CASSLLSSGSYNEQFF. The chain joins TRBV4-2 to TRBJ2-1; TRBD2 aligns across 10 bases. The V and J ends lost 4 bases and 4 bases, in that order; junction bases with no gene match: 7. This CDR3 is 16 amino acids long. Per the germline V gene, CDR1 is LGHNA and CDR2 is YNFKEQ.